The 16 T cell receptor beta chains reported below all come from one sample, sequenced in a study of spatial heterogeneity in lung cancer (dated by TCRdb to about 2019). The time point label on this specimen signifies: blood at routine non-recurrence follow-up after resection. Whole RNA extracted from tumor and nontumor lung tissue, or from cryopreserved PBMC samples, was used for TCR sequencing without cell sorting. The library was obtained by 5' RACE. The instrument given in TCRdb is NextSeq 500. The raw public reads went through TCRdb reprocessing: fastp at Q25, MiXCR clone calling, in-frame beta chains kept. Rows are combined by CDR3 protein, so each entry shows the most common genes and DNA. This sample lists around 120,000 distinct CDR3 sequences; less than 15% were detected once. The top ten clonotypes cover roughly 15% of the sample. Source: PBMCs, taken at follow-up. The receptors come from a male donor with early-stage non-small cell lung cancer.

This clonotype was observed a few times. V usage is TRBV5-5 and J usage is TRBJ1-1; D not certain. The germline CDR1 and CDR2 sequences are SGHKS and YYEKEE (reference sequence). CDR3 length: 13 residues. V lost 4 bases to trimming and J lost 3 bases, with 10 bases between them. CDR3 sequence reads: CASSPGPHTEAFF. CDR3 nucleotide sequence: TGTGCCAGCAGCCCAGGACCTCACACTGAAGCTTTCTTT.

The gene calls are TRBV4-2 and TRBJ2-3; D is unclear. With 0 bases removed from V and 6 bases from J, the gap between germline ends came to 13 bases. The CDR3 has 15 residues. Germline values: CDR1 LGHNA, CDR2 YNFKEQ. CDR3 sequence: CASSQDRAAMDTQYF. The CDR3 DNA follows: TGTGCCAGCAGCCAAGATCGAGCCGCCATGGATACGCAGTATTTT.

The J gene is TRBJ2-1, the V gene TRBV6-5, with 8 bases that match TRBD2. Germline assignment: CDR1 MNHEY and CDR2 SVGAGI. V trimming: 4 bases; J trimming: 2 bases; junction bases outside the gene matches: 10. The CDR3 is made up of 17 amino acids. DNA of the CDR3: TGTGCCAGCAGTTCCCCCCCGCGGGGGGCCCCCTACAATGAGCAGTTCTTC. It codes for CASSSPPRGAPYNEQFF.

The sample holds many counts of this clonotype. This chain uses TRBV6-2 or TRBV6-3 with TRBJ1-5; 8 bases agree with TRBD1. There are 15 residues in the CDR3. Germline V gives CDR1 MNHEY, CDR2 SVGEGT. V was pared by 5 bases and J by 2 bases, with 5 bases of the junction left unmatched. The CDR3 sequence: CASSRGQGRNQPQHF. CDR3 DNA: TGTGCCAGCAGTCGCGGACAGGGACGCAATCAGCCCCAGCATTTT.

This clonotype came up once. This rearrangement joins TRBV2 to TRBJ2-7; weak D call: TRBD1 (6 bases). The CDR3 is 14 amino acids. Looked up from germline, CDR1 is SNHLY and CDR2 is FYNNEI. Between the trimmed V and J ends, which lost 7 bases and 0 bases, there was a span of 13 bases. The CDR3 DNA follows: TGTGCCAGCAACCGCCAGGGGAGCTCCTACGAGCAGTACTTC. Encoded protein: CASNRQGSSYEQYF.

This clonotype was counted many times. The rearrangement links TRBV9 to TRBJ2-2, with D maybe TRBD1 (5 bases). CDR1 and CDR2 (germline): SGDLS, YYNGEE. CDR3 size: 15 residues. Trimming took off 0 bases at V and 7 bases at J, with 13 bases between the two ends. The CDR3 DNA follows: TGTGCCAGCAGCGTAGTTGTCAGGGAAGGCGGGGAGCTGTTTTTT. Its protein product is CASSVVVREGGELFF.

This clonotype was seen repeatedly, ten times or more. The V gene is TRBV28, the J gene TRBJ2-7; D might be TRBD1 (6 bases). Per the germline V gene, CDR1 is MDHEN and CDR2 is SYDVKM. The ends were cut back, 9 bases at V and 2 bases at J, with 11 bases in the middle. There are 12 residues in the CDR3. Here the CDR3 DNA reads TGTGCCAGTACCAGGGGCCCCTACGAGCAGTACTTC. Protein sequence: CASTRGPYEQYF.

This clonotype has just a few counts. The chain employs TRBV4-2 and TRBJ2-5, with 9 bases lining up with TRBD2. V lost 4 bases, J lost 1 base, and 4 bases stayed unmatched. CDR1 and CDR2 (germline): LGHNA, YNFKEQ. There are 15 residues in the CDR3. CDR3 coding DNA: TGTGCCAGCAGCCCAGCGGGGGGCCTCCAAGAGACCCAGTACTTC. This gives the protein CASSPAGGLQETQYF.

V gene TRBV10-2 combines with J gene TRBJ2-7; unclear D gene. CDR3 length: 13 amino acids. The germline V and J ends were trimmed by 2 bases and 4 bases, with 9 bases remaining between them. The germline CDR1 and CDR2 sequences are WSHSY and SAAADI. The CDR3 sequence is CASSEEPVYEQYF. DNA of the CDR3: TGCGCCAGCAGTGAGGAACCGGTTTACGAGCAGTACTTC.

This clonotype turned up a few times. This CDR3 is CASRPVRPVGTGELFF. CDR3 in DNA: TGTGCCAGCAGACCCGTTCGGCCAGTGGGCACCGGGGAGCTGTTTTTT. The chain has TRBV7-2 and TRBJ2-2; no definite D call. Germline CDR1 is SGHTA and CDR2 is FQGNSA. The CDR3 is 16 residues long. V was trimmed by 6 bases and J by 4 bases, leaving 18 bases between them.

The genes are TRBV28 and TRBJ1-2, with TRBD1 matching over 10 bases. The CDR3 sequence is 13 residues long. J lost 4 bases, V lost 8 bases, and 4 bases had no gene match. The germline CDR1 and CDR2 sequences are MDHEN and SYDVKM. This chain's CDR3 is CASRTGGGYGYTF. CDR3 coding DNA: TGTGCCAGCCGGACAGGGGGAGGCTATGGCTACACCTTC.

This clonotype has a handful of counts. The gene calls are TRBV9 and TRBJ2-2, with 8 bases matching TRBD1. Germline CDR1 reads SGDLS; CDR2 reads YYNGEE. This CDR3 comprises 16 residues. V was pared by 4 bases and J by 1 base, with 6 bases of the junction left unmatched. The CDR3 DNA sequence: TGTGCCAGCAGCCCCCGAGGACAGGGGAACACCGGGGAGCTGTTTTTT. Protein sequence: CASSPRGQGNTGELFF.

CDR3 sequence: CASSPHNDRAHNSYNSPLHF. The DNA of the CDR3 is TGCGCCAGCAGTCCGCATAACGACAGAGCCCACAACTCCTATAATTCACCCCTCCACTTT. The rearrangement uses TRBV23-1 and TRBJ1-6; possible D gene TRBD1, 5 bases. TRBV23-1 has ORF status, its function being uncertain. Trimming took off 4 bases at V and 0 bases at J, with 22 bases between the two ends. The CDR3 loop spans 20 amino acids.

V and J are TRBV20-1 and TRBJ2-7, with 7 bases fitting TRBD2. CDR3 length equals 13 residues. Germline V CDR1 and CDR2: DFQATT, SNEGSKA (reference sequence). V shed 5 bases and J 6 bases; nucleotides not matched to a gene: 10. The DNA of the CDR3 is TGCAGTGCTGACCTTAAGCGGGGCTCCGAGCAGTACTTC. This encodes CSADLKRGSEQYF.

The genes are TRBV7-9 and TRBJ2-3; D is undetermined. Germline lookup yields CDR1 SEHNR and CDR2 FQNEAQ (reference sequence). This CDR3 has 14 amino acids. V was cut by 1 base and J by 5 bases, with 10 bases left in between. CDR3 residues: CASSLDSFGDTQYF. CDR3 nucleotides: TGTGCCAGCAGCTTAGATAGTTTTGGAGATACGCAGTATTTT.

This clonotype was picked up many times. The genes are TRBV7-3 and TRBJ1-1; D may be TRBD1 (6 bases). This CDR3 is built from 13 residues. The germline V and J ends were trimmed by 6 bases and 1 base, with 9 bases remaining between them. Per the germline V gene, CDR1 is SGHTA and CDR2 is FQGTGA. CDR3 amino acids: CASSPTGNTEAFF. The CDR3 DNA follows: TGTGCCAGCAGTCCGACAGGGAACACTGAAGCTTTCTTT. The whole variable domain, filled in from reference TRBV7-3 and TRBJ1-1, reads GAGVSQTPSNKVTEKGKYVELRCDPISGHTALYWYRQSLGQGPEFLIYFQGTGAADDSGLPNDRFFAVRPEGSVSTLKIQRTERGDSAVYLCASSPTGNTEAFFGQGTRLTVV.